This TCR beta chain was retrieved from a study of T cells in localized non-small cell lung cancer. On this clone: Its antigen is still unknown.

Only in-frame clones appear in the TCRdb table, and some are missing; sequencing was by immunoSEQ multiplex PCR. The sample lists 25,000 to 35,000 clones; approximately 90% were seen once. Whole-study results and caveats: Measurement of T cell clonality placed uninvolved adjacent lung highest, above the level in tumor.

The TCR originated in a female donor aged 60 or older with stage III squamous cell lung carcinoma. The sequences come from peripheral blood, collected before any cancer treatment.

CDR3 amino acids: CASSMVDSPVSYEQYF. The CDR3 DNA reads TGTGCCAGCAGCATGGTTGATAGTCCTGTCTCCTACGAGCAGTACTTC. The rearrangement uses TRBV7-8 and TRBJ2-7; no firm D call. The CDR3 length is 16 residues. Germline V CDR1 and CDR2: SGHVS, FQNEAQ. With 5 bases removed from V and 0 bases from J, the gap between germline ends came to 17 bases.